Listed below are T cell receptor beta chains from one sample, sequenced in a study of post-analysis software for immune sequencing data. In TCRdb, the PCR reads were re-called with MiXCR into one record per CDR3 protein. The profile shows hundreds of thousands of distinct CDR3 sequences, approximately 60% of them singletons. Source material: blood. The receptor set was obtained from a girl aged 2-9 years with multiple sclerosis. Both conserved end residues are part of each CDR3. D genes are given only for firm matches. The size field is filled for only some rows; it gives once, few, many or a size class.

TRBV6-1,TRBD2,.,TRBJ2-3,CASSEGFTSAPSTDTQYF,TGTGCCAGCAGTGAAGGTTTTACTAGCGCCCCTAGCACAGATACGCAGTATTTT
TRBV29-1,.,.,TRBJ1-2,CSVGAAAGGYTF,TGCAGCGTGGGGGCGGCCGCGGGTGGCTACACCTTC
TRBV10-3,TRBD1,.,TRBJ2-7,CAISGTGTYEQYF,TGTGCCATCAGTGGGACAGGGACATACGAGCAGTACTTC
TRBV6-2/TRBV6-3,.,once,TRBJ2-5,CASSSPLQGLQETQYF,TGTGCCAGCAGTTCCCCCCTACAGGGACTCCAAGAGACCCAGTACTTC
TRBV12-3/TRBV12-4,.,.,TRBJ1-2,CASSFWQGDGYTF,TGTGCCAGCAGTTTCTGGCAGGGCGATGGCTACACCTTC
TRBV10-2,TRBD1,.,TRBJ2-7,CASRARTLGGTGGYYEQYF,TGCGCCAGCAGGGCCCGTACCCTAGGCGGGACAGGGGGCTATTACGAGCAGTACTTC
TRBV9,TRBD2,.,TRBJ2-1,CASSPFSGLAGEEGFF,TGTGCCAGCAGTCCCTTCTCTGGACTAGCGGGGGAGGAGGGGTTCTTC
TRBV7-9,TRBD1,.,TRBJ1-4,CASSLGTGIPYEKLFF,TGTGCCAGCAGCTTAGGGACAGGAATTCCCTATGAAAAACTGTTTTTT
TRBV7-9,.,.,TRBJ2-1,CASSLVGGRASSYNEQFF,TGTGCCAGCAGCTTAGTGGGTGGGCGGGCCAGCTCCTACAATGAGCAGTTCTTC
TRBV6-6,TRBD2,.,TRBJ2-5,CASSSPASGREETQYF,TGTGCCAGCAGTTCCCCGGCTAGCGGGAGGGAAGAGACCCAGTACTTC
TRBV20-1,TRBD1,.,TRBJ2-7,CSATGIRGQGSEQYF,TGCAGTGCTACCGGAATAAGGGGACAGGGATCAGAGCAGTACTTC
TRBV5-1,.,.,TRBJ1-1,CASSPETGNTEAFF,TGCGCCAGCAGCCCCGAGACAGGGAACACTGAAGCTTTCTTT
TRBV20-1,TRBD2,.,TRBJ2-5,CSAGRLAVYTLQETQYF,TGCAGTGCTGGCCGACTAGCGGTATACACCCTCCAAGAGACCCAGTACTTC
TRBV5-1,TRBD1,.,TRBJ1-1,CASSWDRGALNTEAFF,TGCGCCAGCAGCTGGGACAGGGGGGCGTTGAACACTGAAGCTTTCTTT
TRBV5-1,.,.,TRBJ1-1,CASTRGDHTEAFF,TGCGCCAGCACCCGGGGGGACCACACTGAAGCTTTCTTT
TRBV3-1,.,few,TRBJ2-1,CASSPHGKGPNEQFF,TGTGCCAGCAGCCCCCACGGCAAGGGCCCCAATGAGCAGTTCTTC
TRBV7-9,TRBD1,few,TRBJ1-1,CASSGRTDRDRGNTEAFF,TGTGCCAGCAGCGGAAGGACCGACCGGGACAGGGGGAACACTGAAGCTTTCTTT
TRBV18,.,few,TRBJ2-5,CASSPPLAHKTDWETQYF,TGTGCCAGCTCACCACCGTTGGCCCACAAGACAGATTGGGAGACCCAGTACTTC
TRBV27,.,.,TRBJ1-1,CASSTPSRDPLNTEAFF,TGTGCCAGCAGTACTCCATCCCGGGACCCCTTGAACACTGAAGCTTTCTTT
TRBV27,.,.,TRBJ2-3,CASGLRLTDTQYF,TGTGCCAGCGGATTGCGGCTCACAGATACGCAGTATTTT
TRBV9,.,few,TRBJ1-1,CASSVGSVNTEAFF,TGTGCCAGCAGCGTAGGATCGGTGAACACTGAAGCTTTCTTT
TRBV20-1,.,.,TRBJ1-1,CRMTAMNTEAFF,TGCAGGATGACAGCAATGAACACTGAAGCTTTCTTT
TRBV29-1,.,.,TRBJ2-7,CSVEKRQVSSYEQYF,TGCAGCGTTGAAAAAAGACAGGTTAGCTCCTACGAGCAGTACTTC
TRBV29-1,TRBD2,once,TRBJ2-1,CSVDLAGGYNEQFF,TGCAGCGTTGACCTAGCGGGAGGATACAATGAGCAGTTCTTC
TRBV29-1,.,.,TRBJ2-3,CSVDRQPSTDTQYF,TGCAGCGTTGATCGTCAGCCTAGCACAGATACGCAGTATTTT
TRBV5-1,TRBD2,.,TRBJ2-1,CASSPSLAEDSYNEQFF,TGCGCCAGCAGCCCTTCCCTAGCGGAAGACTCCTACAATGAGCAGTTCTTC
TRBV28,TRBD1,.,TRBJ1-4,CASSRTGYNEKLFF,TGTGCCAGCAGCCGGACAGGGTATAATGAAAAACTGTTTTTT
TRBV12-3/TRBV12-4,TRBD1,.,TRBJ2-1,CASVRDSYNEQFF,TGTGCCAGCGTCCGGGACAGTTACAATGAGCAGTTCTTC
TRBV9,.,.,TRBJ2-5,CASSVGQNSGTQYF,TGTGCCAGCAGCGTTGGACAGAATTCGGGGACCCAGTACTTC
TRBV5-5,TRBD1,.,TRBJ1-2,CASSFDRDGYTF,TGTGCCAGCAGCTTTGACAGGGATGGCTACACCTTC
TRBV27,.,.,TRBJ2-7,CARRPFGGRTSYEQYF,TGTGCCCGCCGGCCTTTTGGGGGACGAACCTCCTACGAGCAGTACTTC
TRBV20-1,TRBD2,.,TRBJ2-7,CSATTIGGVQEAQYF,TGCAGTGCAACAACAATCGGGGGGGTCCAAGAGGCCCAGTACTTC
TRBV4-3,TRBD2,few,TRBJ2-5,CASSQDNTSGDKGETQYF,TGCGCCAGCAGCCAAGATAACACTAGCGGGGATAAAGGGGAGACCCAGTACTTC
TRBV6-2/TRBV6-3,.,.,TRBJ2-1,CASSYIGISYQFF,TGTGCCAGCAGTTACATAGGGATTAGTTACCAGTTCTTC
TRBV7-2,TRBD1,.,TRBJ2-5,CASSKPQGAETQYF,TGTGCCAGCAGCAAGCCACAGGGGGCAGAGACCCAGTACTTC
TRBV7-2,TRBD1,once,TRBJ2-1,CASSQDRGRKQFF,TGTGCCAGCAGCCAAGACAGGGGGCGAAAGCAGTTCTTC
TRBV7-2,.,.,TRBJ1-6,CASSPSQGRNSPLHF,TGTGCCAGCAGCCCCTCTCAGGGGAGGAATTCACCCCTCCACTTT
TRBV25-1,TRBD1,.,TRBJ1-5,CASQQGDGSQPQHF,TGTGCCAGCCAACAGGGGGACGGCAGTCAGCCCCAGCATTTT
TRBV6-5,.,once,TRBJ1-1,CASSYFPTGNTEAFF,TGTGCCAGCAGTTACTTTCCGACGGGAAACACTGAAGCTTTCTTT
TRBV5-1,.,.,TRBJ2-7,CASSLAARSGVYEQYF,TGCGCCAGCAGCTTGGCCGCGAGATCCGGGGTGTACGAGCAGTACTTC
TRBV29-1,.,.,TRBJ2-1,CSAISGYEQFF,TGCAGCGCCATTAGCGGATATGAGCAGTTCTTC
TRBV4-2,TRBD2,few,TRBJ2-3,CASSLSGGVDTRYF,TGTGCCAGCAGCCTTAGCGGGGGGGTTGATACGCGGTATTTT
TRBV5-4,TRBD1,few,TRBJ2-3,CASSPTGGFSDTQYF,TGTGCCAGCAGTCCAACAGGGGGCTTCTCAGATACGCAGTATTTT
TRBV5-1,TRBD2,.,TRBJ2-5,CASTLAGPYQETQYF,TGCGCCAGCACCTTAGCGGGGCCTTACCAAGAGACCCAGTACTTC
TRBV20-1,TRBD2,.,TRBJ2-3,CSATIAGGKDTQYF,TGCAGTGCTACCATAGCGGGGGGGAAGGACACGCAGTATTTT
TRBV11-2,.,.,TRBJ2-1,CASSNQGQYRYNEQFF,TGTGCCAGCAGCAACCAAGGACAATACCGCTACAATGAGCAGTTCTTC
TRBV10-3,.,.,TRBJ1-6,CAIRDGNSPLHF,TGTGCCATCAGGGACGGAAATTCACCCCTCCACTTT
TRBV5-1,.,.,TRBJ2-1,CASSLVFGVADNEQFF,TGCGCCAGCAGCTTGGTTTTCGGAGTAGCGGACAATGAGCAGTTCTTC
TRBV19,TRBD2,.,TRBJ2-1,CASSGGAPSYNEQFF,TGTGCCAGTAGCGGGGGGGCTCCCTCCTACAATGAGCAGTTCTTC
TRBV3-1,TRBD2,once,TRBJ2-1,CASSRPSGTSNEQFF,TGTGCCAGCAGCCGGCCCTCCGGGACTAGCAATGAGCAGTTCTTC
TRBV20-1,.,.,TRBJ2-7,CSARDQSASQGPYEQYF,TGCAGTGCTAGAGATCAGTCGGCTTCCCAGGGGCCCTACGAGCAGTACTTC
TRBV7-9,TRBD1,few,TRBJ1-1,CASSPQGGLMNTEAFF,TGTGCCAGCAGCCCTCAGGGGGGACTTATGAACACTGAAGCTTTCTTT
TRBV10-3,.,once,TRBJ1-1,CAIRTGGRLNTEAFF,TGTGCCATCCGCACAGGAGGACGTCTGAACACTGAAGCTTTCTTT
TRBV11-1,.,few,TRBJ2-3,CASSNGNTQYF,TGTGCCAGCAGCAACGGGAATACGCAGTATTTT
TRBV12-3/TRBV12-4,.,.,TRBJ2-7,CASRVGYEQYF,TGTGCCAGCAGGGTCGGCTACGAGCAGTACTTC